The 17 T cell receptor beta chains presented below share a single source sample, sequenced in a study of T-cell memory formation after mild COVID-19. MiXCR, applied by TCRdb to the 5' RACE reads, yields one record per CDR3 protein. The table lists 250,000 to 350,000 distinct CDR3 sequences, 15% to 20% of them singletons, with roughly 21% in the top ten. Sequenced input: PBMCs or a T cell subset sorted from them (not recorded which). The source of these receptors is a man between 18 and 35 years old who had mild COVID-19 (a few samples of this study predate the infection). Cell type and time point are not known.

The V and J genes are TRBV6-5 and TRBJ1-2; D uncertain. The V end was cut by 0 bases, the J end by 3 bases, with 14 bases between. Germline loops: CDR1 MNHEY, CDR2 SVGAGI. The CDR3 runs 16 residues. The CDR3 sequence: CASSYSNGLEDYGYTF. The DNA of the CDR3 is TGTGCCAGCAGTTACTCCAATGGACTGGAGGACTATGGCTACACCTTC.

This clonotype was detected only a few times. This chain links TRBV7-8 with TRBJ1-4, with 8 bases matching TRBD1. V gave up 5 bases and J gave up 1 base; unmatched junction bases: 3. The germline V gene encodes CDR1 SGHVS and CDR2 FQNEAQ. The CDR3 sequence is 15 residues long. The CDR3: CASSPGQGTNEKLFF. The DNA of the CDR3 is TGTGCCAGCAGCCCCGGACAGGGAACTAATGAAAAACTGTTTTTT.

The J gene is TRBJ2-3, the V gene TRBV5-6; maybe TRBD1 (7 bases). CDR1 SGHDT and CDR2 YYEEEE come from the germline V gene. V shed 1 base and J shed 6 bases, with 15 bases lying between them. The CDR3 length is 15 residues. The CDR3 spells CASSLPARGVDTQYF. Written as DNA, the CDR3 is TGTGCCAGCAGCTTGCCGGCCAGGGGGGTTGATACGCAGTATTTT.

J is TRBJ2-7 and V is TRBV5-1; 9 nucleotides line up with TRBD1. Germline CDR1 and CDR2: SGHRS and YFSETQ. V lost 4 bases, J lost 5 bases, and 7 bases stayed unmatched. This CDR3 is built from 14 residues. CDR3 in DNA: TGCGCCAGCAGCCCCGGGACAGGGCGGCACGAGCAGTACTTC. Amino acid sequence: CASSPGTGRHEQYF.

The genes are TRBV20-1 and TRBJ2-5, with D uncertain. Per germline, CDR1 DFQATT and CDR2 SNEGSKA (reference sequence). The CDR3 length is 12 residues. V was pared by 3 bases and J by 5 bases, with 10 bases between. The CDR3, as DNA: TGCAGTGCTAGGGGTAGTTCGGAGACCCAGTACTTC. Translating gives CSARGSSETQYF.

This clonotype was counted between two and nine times. V usage is TRBV12-3 or TRBV12-4 and J usage is TRBJ2-7; 7 nucleotides agree with TRBD2. Trimming at V came to 3 bases and at J to 3 bases, leaving 5 bases not matched to a gene. This CDR3 is 14 amino acids long. CDR3 nucleotides: TGTGCCAGCAGTTTGGGGGGGGATGTCTACGAGCAGTACGTC. This gives the protein CASSLGGDVYEQYV.

The chain uses TRBV24-1 and TRBJ1-5; TRBD1 agrees at 10 bases. V was clipped by 3 bases and J by 5 bases; unmatched bases: 9. The CDR3 has 17 residues. Germline loops: CDR1 KGHDR, CDR2 SFDVKD. This chain's CDR3 is CATSDKRTGGGDQPQHF. The CDR3 DNA sequence: TGTGCCACCAGTGATAAAAGGACAGGGGGTGGAGATCAGCCCCAGCATTTT.

There are a few counts of this clonotype. The J gene is TRBJ1-2, the V gene TRBV2, with a possible D match to TRBD1 (5 bases). The V gene's germline CDR1 is SNHLY and CDR2 FYNNEI. The CDR3 consists of 12 residues. The ends were cut back, 4 bases at V and 10 bases at J, with 13 bases in the middle. The CDR3 here is CASSGAGKYYTF. Here the CDR3 DNA reads TGTGCCAGCAGTGGGGCAGGGAAATACTACACCTTC.

This clonotype was detected a few times. The genes are TRBV20-1 and TRBJ1-1, with D unclear. Germline assignment: CDR1 DFQATT and CDR2 SNEGSKA (reference sequence). This CDR3 region has 13 residues. V gave up 0 bases and J gave up 8 bases, with 13 bases separating them. The CDR3 protein is CSARDLNRREAFF. The CDR3 bases are TGCAGTGCTAGAGATCTGAACAGACGGGAAGCTTTCTTT.

The sample holds a few counts of this clonotype. The chain couples TRBV4-3 to TRBJ2-7; D gene ambiguous. V lost 1 base, J lost 4 bases, and 8 bases lay in between. The CDR3 spans 13 residues. Germline CDR1 reads LGHNA; CDR2 reads YSLEER. The CDR3 region is CASSQGPTYEQYF. Here the CDR3 DNA reads TGCGCCAGCAGCCAAGGCCCGACTTACGAGCAGTACTTC.

The chain combines TRBV20-1 with TRBJ1-1; tentatively, D is TRBD1 (5 bases). V was shortened by 4 bases and J by 4 bases, with 7 bases between the two germline ends. This CDR3 is built from 11 residues. From germline, CDR1 is DFQATT and CDR2 SNEGSKA (reference sequence). The chain's CDR3 is CSAIGATEAFF. DNA for the CDR3: TGCAGTGCTATCGGGGCCACTGAAGCTTTCTTT.

This clonotype was seen more than once but under ten times. The genes are TRBV4-2 and TRBJ1-5; 7 nucleotides line up with TRBD1. The CDR3 is made up of 14 amino acids. Per the germline V gene, CDR1 is LGHNA and CDR2 is YNFKEQ. Trimming cost V 5 bases and J 7 bases; bases outside gene matches: 8. The CDR3 sequence is CASSREQGNQPQHF. CDR3 DNA: TGTGCCAGCAGCAGGGAACAGGGGAACCAGCCCCAGCATTTT.

This chain links TRBV3-1 with TRBJ2-1; 7 nucleotides match TRBD2. There are 11 residues in the CDR3. The V gene end was trimmed by 8 bases and the J gene end by 5 bases; junction bases not matched to a gene: 0. Germline V lookup: CDR1 LGHDT, CDR2 YNNKEL (reference sequence). DNA of the CDR3: TGTGCCAGCGGGGGGGACAATGAGCAGTTCTTC. It translates to CASGGDNEQFF.

This clonotype was found a few times. The chain is built from TRBV6-5 and TRBJ2-7, with TRBD2 matching over 13 bases. Trimming took 6 bases from V and 3 from J; bases not matched to a gene: 5. This CDR3 comprises 15 residues. The germline CDR1 and CDR2 sequences are MNHEY and SVGAGI. The DNA for the CDR3 is TGTGCCAGCAGAATGGGACTAGCGGGAATCTACGAGCAGTACGTC. This encodes CASRMGLAGIYEQYV.

This clonotype turned up a few times. This chain uses TRBV4-1 with TRBJ1-1; TRBD1 might be the D (5 bases). The CDR3 is 16 residues long. V dropped 0 bases and J dropped 6 bases, with 17 bases sitting between them. CDR1 is MGHRA, CDR2 YSYEKL, per germline. This chain's CDR3 is CASSQELGGRGAEAFF. CDR3 coding DNA: TGCGCCAGCAGCCAAGAGTTGGGAGGCCGGGGGGCTGAAGCTTTCTTT.

This clonotype was found a few times. The V gene is TRBV6-5, the J gene TRBJ1-4, with D unresolved. V gave up 3 bases and J gave up 2 bases, with 10 bases separating them. The CDR3 has 15 amino acids. Germline CDR1 and CDR2: MNHEY and SVGAGI. CDR3 sequence (DNA): TGTGCCAGCAGTTATGGGGAGTCTACTAATGAAAAACTGTTTTTT. Translated: CASSYGESTNEKLFF.

The genes are TRBV5-1 and TRBJ1-6; 7 nucleotides line up with TRBD1. V dropped 3 bases and J dropped 6; count of bases not matched to a gene: 6. The CDR3 consists of 15 residues. Germline V gives CDR1 SGHRS, CDR2 YFSETQ. The CDR3 bases are TGCGCCAGCAGCTCAAGACAGGGTGGTAATTCACCCCTCCACTTT. Protein product: CASSSRQGGNSPLHF.